This T cell receptor (beta chain) is drawn from a study of blood T cell repertoires in COVID-19. At the level of the study: Sample material is recorded as cDNA or gDNA derived from T cells, B-cell-depleted T cells, or PBMCs.

V lost 7 bases to trimming and J lost 7 bases, with 16 bases between them. The CDR3 length is 13 residues. Germline V gives CDR1 MNHEY, CDR2 SVGAGI. Original methodology: The assay estimated nucleated cells by amplifying reference gene primers. Assay: immunoSEQ multiplex PCR; the TCRdb copy retains only in-frame clones and omits some. V, J and clone size derive from that table, while D and trimming were established from the DNA sequence. Among about 58,000 clones listed, 70% to 90% were seen once. V gene TRBV6-5 combines with J gene TRBJ1-1; the D gene is possibly TRBD1 (6 bases). The sequenced material came from peripheral blood. This TCR was recovered from a woman in her sixties or seventies with active COVID-19. CDR3 sequence reads: CASNRDPNGEAFF. In nucleotides, the CDR3 is TGTGCCAGCAACAGGGATCCTAACGGTGAAGCTTTCTTT.